One and the same sample provided the 21 T cell receptor beta chains below, sequenced in a study of beta chain features in type 1 diabetes. TCRB transcripts that were expressed got sequenced, as all of the isolated RNA had been reverse transcribed. The method was immunoSEQ multiplex PCR; TCRdb's version includes in-frame clones alone and lacks a portion of them. This table has 900,000 or so clones, roughly a sixth appearing once. The source material was naive CD4+ T cells from blood. These receptors were obtained from a woman younger than 35 in good health.

To note about this clone: Within the sample, other DNA sequences also encode this same CDR3. The chain has TRBV28 and TRBJ2-7; 9 nucleotides agree with TRBD2. The CDR3 runs to 14 residues. The trim removed 2 bases at V and 4 bases at J, leaving 3 bases unmatched. The germline gives CDR1 MDHEN, CDR2 SYDVKM. CDR3 sequence reads: CASSLAGGRYEQYF. The CDR3, as DNA: TGTGCCAGCAGTTTAGCGGGAGGGCGGTACGAGCAGTACTTC.

The rearrangement uses TRBV5-4 and TRBJ2-7; TRBD2 matches 13 bases. The germline V gene has CDR1 SGHNT and CDR2 YYREEE (reference sequence). The V segment lost 0 bases and the J segment 7 bases; nucleotides outside the gene matches: 7. The CDR3 spans 16 residues. Here the CDR3 reads CASSLGLGTSGTEQYF. DNA of the CDR3: TGTGCCAGCAGCTTGGGCCTGGGGACTAGCGGGACGGAGCAGTACTTC.

In its sample, this clone was seen a few times. Other DNA sequences in the same sample also yield this CDR3. The rearrangement uses TRBV18 and TRBJ1-5; 7 nucleotides align to TRBD1. Trimming at V came to 6 bases and at J to 4 bases, leaving 3 bases not matched to a gene. The CDR3 extends over 13 amino acids. Germline values: CDR1 KGHSH, CDR2 LQKENI. Here the CDR3 DNA reads TGTGCCAGCTCGCTACAGGGGAATCAGCCCCAGCATTTT. It codes for CASSLQGNQPQHF. Full variable domain (outside the CDR3, taken from reference TRBV18 and TRBJ1-5): NAGVMQNPRHLVRRRGQEARLRCSPMKGHSHVYWYRQLPEEGLKFMVYLQKENIIDESGMPKERFSAEFPKEGPSILRIQQVVRGDSAAYFCASSLQGNQPQHFGDGTRLSIL.

This clone was observed a few times. The V gene is TRBV13, the J gene TRBJ1-1; TRBD1 aligns across 7 bases. Looked up from germline, CDR1 is PRHDT and CDR2 is FYEKMQ (reference sequence). Trimming removed 5 bases from V and 11 bases from J; junction bases left unmatched: 11. This CDR3 contains 13 residues. The CDR3 reads CASSPWTGVGAFF. In nucleotides, the CDR3 is TGTGCCAGCAGCCCGTGGACAGGTGTGGGTGCTTTCTTT.

This clone appeared a few times. The chain couples TRBV18 to TRBJ2-7, with D perhaps TRBD1 (5 bases). Per germline, CDR1 KGHSH and CDR2 LQKENI. The CDR3 contains 16 residues. V was clipped by 0 bases and J by 4 bases, with 16 bases between them. In DNA, the CDR3 is TGTGCCAGCTCACCACCGATTGGCAGGGCCTTATACGAGCAGTACTTC. Translated: CASSPPIGRALYEQYF.

This clone was detected only a few times. The CDR3 coding sequence is TGTGCCAGTAGACTAGCGGGAGGGCCTATCGGGGAGCTGTTTTTT. This codes for CASRLAGGPIGELFF. This chain links TRBV19 with TRBJ2-2; TRBD2 aligns across 13 bases. J was trimmed by 7 bases and V by 6 bases; bases with no gene match: 5. Germline CDR1 LNHDA, CDR2 SQIVND (reference sequence). The CDR3 runs 15 residues.

The CDR3 coding sequence is TGTGCCAGCAGTACAACGCAGGGGCAGCAGTACTTC. It codes for CASSTTQGQQYF. The genes are TRBV7-6 and TRBJ2-7; D possibly corresponds to TRBD1 (6 bases). The CDR3 contains 12 residues. The germline V gene encodes CDR1 SGHVS and CDR2 FNYEAQ. V was cut by 6 bases and J by 8 bases, with 14 bases left in between.

This rearrangement joins TRBV5-8 to TRBJ1-1, with D possibly matching TRBD1 (6 bases). From germline, CDR1 is SGHTS and CDR2 YDEGEE. The CDR3 loop spans 16 amino acids. V was cut by 0 bases and J by 5 bases, with 17 bases left in between. The CDR3 coding sequence is TGTGCCAGCAGCTTGGTAGGCACAGGGTCCACGACTGAAGCTTTCTTT. Translating gives CASSLVGTGSTTEAFF. Based on the CDR3 plus reference TRBV5-8 and TRBJ1-1, the full variable domain is EAGVTQSPTHLIKTRGQQATLRCSPISGHTSVYWYQQALGLGLQFLLWYDEGEERNRGNFPPRFSGRQFPNYSSELNVNALELEDSALYLCASSLVGTGSTTEAFFGQGTRLTVV.

This clone showed up just a few times. The chain employs TRBV15 and TRBJ2-2; D might be TRBD1 (6 bases). Germline CDR1 is LNHNV and CDR2 is YYDKDF (reference sequence). The CDR3 contains 14 residues. V was pared by 4 bases and J by 3 bases, with 9 bases between. In DNA form, the CDR3 reads TGTGCCACCAGCACCACAGGGTACACCGGGGAGCTGTTTTTT. This encodes CATSTTGYTGELFF. The full variable domain, in which reference TRBV15 and TRBJ2-2 provide the parts outside the CDR3, is DAMVIQNPRYQVTQFGKPVTLSCSQTLNHNVMYWYQQKSSQAPKLLFHYYDKDFNNEADTPDNFQSRRPNTSFCFLDIRSPGLGDTAMYLCATSTTGYTGELFFGEGSRLTVL.

The chain joins TRBV6-6 to TRBJ2-3, with D perhaps matching TRBD2 (6 bases). The CDR3 is 13 residues long. Trimming took 6 bases from V and 2 from J, leaving 9 bases between them. Germline CDR1 is MNHNY and CDR2 is SVGAGI (reference sequence). This CDR3 is CASRRDLTDTQYF. Written as DNA, the CDR3 is TGTGCCAGCAGGCGGGACCTCACAGATACGCAGTATTTT.

This clone has just a few counts. The CDR3 here is CASSLWGARETQYF. As DNA, the CDR3 is TGTGCCAGCAGCTTATGGGGGGCGCGGGAGACCCAGTACTTC. This chain uses TRBV7-9 with TRBJ2-5; either TRBD1 or TRBD2 may supply D (6 bases each). The germline CDR1 and CDR2 sequences are SEHNR and FQNEAQ (reference sequence). The CDR3 consists of 14 residues. Deletions cut 2 bases from V and 5 bases from J, with 12 bases between.

The J gene is TRBJ2-3, the V gene TRBV5-1; D gene unclear. Trimming stripped 4 bases from V and 3 bases from J, with 15 bases between. The germline V gene has CDR1 SGHRS and CDR2 YFSETQ. This CDR3 spans 15 amino acids. In DNA, the CDR3 is TGCGCCAGCAGCGCGATTGAGAGAGGTACAGATACGCAGTATTTT. It encodes CASSAIERGTDTQYF.

This clone was observed a few times. The rearrangement uses TRBV4-3 and TRBJ2-3; perhaps TRBD2 as D (6 bases). Per germline, CDR1 LGHNA and CDR2 YSLEER. The V end lost 0 bases, the J end lost 4 bases, and 17 bases lay between the germline ends. CDR3 length: 17 residues. The CDR3 sequence is CASSQDWGEDTADTQYF. The DNA for the CDR3 is TGCGCCAGCAGCCAAGATTGGGGGGAGGATACCGCAGATACGCAGTATTTT.

This clone was detected only a few times. The genes are TRBV19 and TRBJ1-5; D uncertain. V lost 2 bases, J lost 6 bases, and 8 bases lay in between. Per germline, CDR1 LNHDA and CDR2 SQIVND (reference sequence). The CDR3 contains 13 residues. The CDR3 spells CASSIRLTQPQHF. As DNA, the CDR3 is TGTGCCAGTAGTATAAGGCTGACTCAGCCCCAGCATTTT.

In its sample, this clone was seen a few times. Other DNA sequences in the same sample also yield this CDR3. This chain connects TRBV4-2 to TRBJ2-7; 7 bases are a match to TRBD2. J was trimmed by 1 base and V by 1 base; bases with no gene match: 4. CDR1 and CDR2 from the germline V gene are LGHNA and YNFKEQ. The CDR3 loop spans 15 amino acids. The CDR3 region is CASSQGQGGSYEQYF. CDR3 DNA: TGTGCCAGCAGCCAAGGGCAGGGAGGGTCCTACGAGCAGTACTTC.

This clone turned up a few times. The chain is built from TRBV21-1 and TRBJ2-1; TRBD2, the table's D call, was not compared with the DNA. TRBV21-1 is marked as a pseudogene. This CDR3 has 20 amino acids. In DNA, the CDR3 is TGTGCCAGCAGCAAAGTTCGGGGACTAGCGGGAGGTTCCTCCTACAATGAGCAGTTCTTC. As protein: CASSKVRGLAGGSSYNEQFF.

This clone was observed a few times. This chain joins TRBV19 and TRBJ2-2, with 11 positions matching TRBD2. V dropped 5 bases and J dropped 7; count of bases not matched to a gene: 6. Germline values: CDR1 LNHDA, CDR2 SQIVND (reference sequence). This CDR3 has 15 amino acids. CDR3 protein: CASSGSGRAVGELFF. Here the CDR3 DNA reads TGTGCCAGTAGTGGTAGCGGGAGGGCCGTCGGGGAGCTGTTTTTT. Looking up the rest from reference TRBV19 and TRBJ2-2 gives the full variable domain: DGGITQSPKYLFRKEGQNVTLSCEQNLNHDAMYWYRQDPGQGLRLIYYSQIVNDFQKGDIAEGYSVSREKKESFPLTVTSAQKNPTAFYLCASSGSGRAVGELFFGEGSRLTVL.

This clone was seen a few times. V gene TRBV28 combines with J gene TRBJ2-7; D gene ambiguous. The germline V gene has CDR1 MDHEN and CDR2 SYDVKM. The CDR3 contains 13 residues. Trimming removed 7 bases at V and 6 bases at J, with 16 bases between. This CDR3 is CASTSQERSEQYF. CDR3 coding DNA: TGTGCCAGCACCTCCCAAGAGAGGTCCGAGCAGTACTTC. The full variable domain, with the rest looked up from reference TRBV28 and TRBJ2-7, is DVKVTQSSRYLVKRTGEKVFLECVQDMDHENMFWYRQDPGLGLRLIYFSYDVKMKEKGDIPEGYSVSREKKERFSLILESASTNQTSMYLCASTSQERSEQYFGPGTRLTVT.

A few counts support this clone. The J gene is TRBJ1-1, the V gene TRBV5-1; a weak D match, TRBD1 (6 bases). CDR1 SGHRS and CDR2 YFSETQ come from the germline V gene. The CDR3 spans 14 residues. V was trimmed by 4 bases and J by 0 bases, leaving 10 bases between them. The CDR3 nucleotides are TGCGCCAGCAGCAACAGGGACTTGAACACTGAAGCTTTCTTT. Translated: CASSNRDLNTEAFF.

In this sample, this clone turned up a few times. The chain uses TRBV5-1 and TRBJ2-3, with a possible D match to TRBD1 (7 bases). Trimming removed 7 bases at V and 4 bases at J, with 22 bases between. CDR3 size: 16 residues. The germline gives CDR1 SGHRS, CDR2 YFSETQ. The CDR3 protein is CASRPLLQGGPDTQYF. CDR3 DNA: TGCGCCAGCCGACCTCTTCTTCAGGGGGGCCCAGATACGCAGTATTTT.

This clone showed up just a few times. The J gene is TRBJ1-1, the V gene TRBV7-9, with D tentatively TRBD1 (6 bases). The CDR3 consists of 13 residues. Germline V lookup: CDR1 SEHNR, CDR2 FQNEAQ (reference sequence). Trimming stripped 1 base from V and 6 bases from J, with 9 bases between. Written as DNA, the CDR3 is TGTGCCAGCAGCTTAGTCGGGGGCCCTGAAGCTTTCTTT. This gives the protein CASSLVGGPEAFF.